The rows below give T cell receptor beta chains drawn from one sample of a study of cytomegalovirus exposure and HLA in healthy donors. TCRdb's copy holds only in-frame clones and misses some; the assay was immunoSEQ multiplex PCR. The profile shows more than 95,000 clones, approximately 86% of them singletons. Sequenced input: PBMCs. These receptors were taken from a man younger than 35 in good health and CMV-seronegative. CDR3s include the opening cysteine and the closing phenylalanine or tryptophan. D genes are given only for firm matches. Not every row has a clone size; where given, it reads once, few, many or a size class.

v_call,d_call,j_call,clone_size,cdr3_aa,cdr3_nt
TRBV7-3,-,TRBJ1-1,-,CASSILGRGDTEAFF,TGTGCCAGCAGCATTCTTGGGAGGGGAGACACTGAAGCTTTCTTT
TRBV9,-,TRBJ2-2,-,CASSAPVQGPAGELFF,TGTGCCAGCAGCGCTCCGGTTCAGGGGCCGGCCGGGGAGCTGTTTTTT
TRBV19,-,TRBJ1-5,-,CATARGTPYSNQPQHF,TGTGCCACCGCGCGGGGGACACCCTATAGCAATCAGCCCCAGCATTTT
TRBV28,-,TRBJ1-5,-,CASSSSGEGQPQHF,TGTGCCAGCAGTTCCTCGGGGGAAGGACAGCCCCAGCATTTT
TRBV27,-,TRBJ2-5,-,CASSLRGQETQYF,TGTGCCAGCAGTTTAAGGGGGCAAGAGACCCAGTACTTC
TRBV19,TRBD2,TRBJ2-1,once,CASRLAGGPGLNEQFF,TGTGCCAGTAGACTAGCGGGAGGGCCTGGTTTGAATGAGCAGTTCTTC
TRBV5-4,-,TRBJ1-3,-,CASSSDGDTRNTIYF,TGTGCCAGCAGCTCGGACGGGGACACCCGAAACACCATATATTTT
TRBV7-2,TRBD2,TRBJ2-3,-,CASSVTSGLSTDTQYF,TGTGCCAGCAGCGTAACTAGCGGATTATCCACAGATACGCAGTATTTT
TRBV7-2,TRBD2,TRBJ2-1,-,CASSLEWTSGRNEQFF,TGTGCCAGCAGCTTAGAATGGACTAGCGGGCGCAATGAGCAGTTCTTC
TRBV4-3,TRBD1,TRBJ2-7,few,CASSQEGQGIGFPYEQYF,TGCGCCAGCAGCCAAGAGGGACAGGGGATCGGTTTCCCCTACGAGCAGTACTTC
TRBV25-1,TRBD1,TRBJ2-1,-,CASSPWGGTGGNEQFF,TGTGCCAGCAGCCCTTGGGGCGGGACAGGGGGCAATGAGCAGTTCTTC
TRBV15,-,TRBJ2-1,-,CATRGPYNEQFF,TGTGCCACCAGGGGGCCCTACAATGAGCAGTTCTTC